This T cell receptor (beta chain) is from a study of blood T cell repertoires in COVID-19. The wider study: In each case, the material was cDNA or gDNA derived from T cells, B-cell-depleted T cells, or PBMCs.

This table comes from immunoSEQ multiplex PCR, and its TCRdb copy is limited to in-frame clones, with some not included. The sample carries approximately 200,000 clones, about 85% recorded once. V lost 4 bases and J 1 base, leaving 11 bases between the germline ends. Per germline, CDR1 SGHAT and CDR2 FQNNGV. The CDR3 runs to 15 residues. Ages ranged from about 18 to 89 years, with residence in fewer than 25 US areas. Recovery meant two consecutive negative NP/OP PCR tests, professional clearance, or resolved symptoms. The V call is TRBV11-2, the J call TRBJ2-1, with D possibly being TRBD2 (6 bases). Sequencing was done on a sample of PBMCs or T cells enriched from blood (not recorded which). The receptor's source is a man aged 25-45 years who had recovered from COVID-19. The CDR3 region is CASSSGVGSYNEQFF. CDR3 nucleotides: TGTGCCAGCAGCTCGGGAGTTGGGTCCTACAATGAGCAGTTCTTC. Based on the CDR3 plus reference TRBV11-2 and TRBJ2-1, the full variable domain is EAGVAQSPRYKIIEKRQSVAFWCNPISGHATLYWYQQILGQGPKLLIQFQNNGVVDDSQLPKDRFSAERLKGVDSTLKIQPAKLEDSAVYLCASSSGVGSYNEQFFGPGTRLTVL.